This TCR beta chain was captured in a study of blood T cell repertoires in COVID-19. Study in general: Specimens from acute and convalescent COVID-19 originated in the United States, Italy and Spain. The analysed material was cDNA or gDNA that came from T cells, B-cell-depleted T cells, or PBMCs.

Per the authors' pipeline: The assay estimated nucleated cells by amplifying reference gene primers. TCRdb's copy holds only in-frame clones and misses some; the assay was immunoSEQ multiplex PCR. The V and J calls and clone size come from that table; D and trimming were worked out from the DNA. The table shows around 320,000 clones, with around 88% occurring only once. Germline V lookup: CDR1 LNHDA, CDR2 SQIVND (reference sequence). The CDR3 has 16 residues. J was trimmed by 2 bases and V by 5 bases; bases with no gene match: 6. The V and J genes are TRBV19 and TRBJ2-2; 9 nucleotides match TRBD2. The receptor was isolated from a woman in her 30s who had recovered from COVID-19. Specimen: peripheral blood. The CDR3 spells CASSPQRGVNTGELFF. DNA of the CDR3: TGTGCCAGTAGTCCCCAGCGGGGGGTCAACACCGGGGAGCTGTTTTTT.